Shown below are 2 T cell receptor beta chains from a single sample sequenced in a study of shared clonotypes between healthy human individuals. Naive CD8 populations comprised CD45RO-negative cells positively selected for CCR7, excluding terminally differentiated effector memory CD45RA+ cells. Method: immunoSEQ multiplex PCR; TCRdb's copy keeps in-frame clones and lacks some. The sample lists fewer than 800,000 clones; 90% to 95% were seen once. The specimen sequenced was naive CD8+ T cells sorted from blood. The receptors stem from a man aged 25 to 40 in good health.

The chain couples TRBV27 to TRBJ1-2; D perhaps matches TRBD1 (5 bases). V lost 5 bases, J lost 3 bases, and 13 bases lay in between. Germline V gene data show CDR1 as MNHEY and CDR2 as SMNVEV (reference sequence). This CDR3 has 14 amino acids. The CDR3 DNA reads as TGTGCCAGCAGTCGTGGAGGGGCACACTATGGCTACACCTTC. Translated: CASSRGGAHYGYTF.

The chain has TRBV29-1 and TRBJ2-1, with TRBD2 matching 9 bases. The CDR3 contains 13 residues. V gave up 6 bases and J gave up 10 bases; unmatched junction bases: 10. CDR1 is SQVTM and CDR2 is ANQGSEA in the germline V gene. The CDR3 sequence is CSVTGTSRQEQFF. CDR3 nucleotide sequence: TGCAGCGTAACCGGGACTAGCAGACAGGAGCAGTTCTTC.